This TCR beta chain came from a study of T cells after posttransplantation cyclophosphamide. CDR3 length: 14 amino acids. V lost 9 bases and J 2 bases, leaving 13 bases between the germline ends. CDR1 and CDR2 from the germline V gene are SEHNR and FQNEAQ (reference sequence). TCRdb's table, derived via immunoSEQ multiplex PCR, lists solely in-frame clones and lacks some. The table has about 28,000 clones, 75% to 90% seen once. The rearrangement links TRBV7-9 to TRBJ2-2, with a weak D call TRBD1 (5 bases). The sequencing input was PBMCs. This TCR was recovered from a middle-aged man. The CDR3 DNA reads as TGTGCCAGTACCAGGGCCCAAAACACCGGGGAGCTGTTTTTT. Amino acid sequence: CASTRAQNTGELFF.